The 16 T cell receptor beta chains listed next were all sequenced from one sample in a study of HIV-infected children after antiretroviral therapy interruption. RNA-based 3' RACE libraries used unique molecular identifiers. TCRdb reanalysed the 3' RACE reads using MiXCR and keeps one entry per CDR3 protein. The table has more than 85,000 distinct CDR3 sequences, approximately 6.9% seen once; the top ten hold about 1.1%. Treatment defined: PENTA 11 planned treatment interruption arm or continuous ART arm. This specimen consisted of CD45RA+ CD4+ T cells from PBMCs, pooled from several time points, obtained from a donor given antiretroviral therapy, either interrupted or continuous. Subset defined: naive CD4+ CD45RA+ CD45RO- T cells. The receptors here all came from a pool of human donors with HIV.

In its sample, this clonotype was seen many times. This sequence joins TRBV5-1 and TRBJ2-3; 9 bases map to TRBD2. The V segment lost 2 bases and the J segment 1 base; nucleotides outside the gene matches: 11. This CDR3 has 18 residues. In germline, CDR1 is SGHRS, CDR2 YFSETQ. For the CDR3, the DNA is TGCGCCAGCAGCTTTCTAGCGGGGTACATAAGGGGCACAGATACGCAGTATTTT. It translates to CASSFLAGYIRGTDTQYF.

This clonotype was observed at least ten times. This chain links TRBV20-1 with TRBJ2-6; TRBD1 matches at 10 bases. The CDR3 is 15 amino acids. V lost 3 bases to trimming and J lost 11 bases; unmatched junction nucleotides: 10. CDR1 is DFQATT and CDR2 is SNEGSKA in the germline V gene (reference sequence). The CDR3 DNA reads as TGCAGTGCTAGGGGGGGACAGGGGAACCCAGACGTCCTGACTTTC. Translation: CSARGGQGNPDVLTF.

This clonotype has more than one count but fewer than ten. This sequence joins TRBV6-6 and TRBJ1-2; D ambiguous. Germline CDR1 reads MNHNY; CDR2 reads SVGAGI (reference sequence). The CDR3 spans 14 residues. V shed 0 bases and J shed 7 bases, with 12 bases lying between them. The CDR3 sequence is CASSYSHGLAGYTF. For the CDR3, the DNA is TGTGCCAGCAGTTACTCGCATGGTTTGGCTGGCTACACCTTC.

This clonotype has ten or more counts. The chain recombines TRBV10-3 with TRBJ2-7; 7 bases line up with TRBD1. Germline lookup yields CDR1 ENHRY and CDR2 SYGVKD. The CDR3 extends over 13 amino acids. V was pared by 6 bases and J by 6 bases, with 8 bases of the junction left unmatched. This chain's CDR3 is CAISSTGKGEQYF. CDR3 coding DNA: TGTGCCATCAGCTCGACAGGGAAGGGCGAGCAGTACTTC.

This clonotype was detected ten times or more. The chain couples TRBV29-1 to TRBJ2-3; D assignment may be TRBD1 or TRBD2 (5 bases each). The germline V and J ends were trimmed by 4 bases and 0 bases, with 14 bases remaining between them. Germline assignment: CDR1 SQVTM and CDR2 ANQGSEA. This CDR3 has 15 amino acids. The DNA of the CDR3 is TGCAGCGTTGCGCCCGGGACGTCTAGCACAGATACGCAGTATTTT. Translated: CSVAPGTSSTDTQYF.

Many counts were recorded for this clonotype. The chain employs TRBV19 and TRBJ2-3, with no clear D. Germline lookup yields CDR1 LNHDA and CDR2 SQIVND (reference sequence). The CDR3 runs to 17 residues. V dropped 1 base and J dropped 4 bases, with 18 bases sitting between them. The CDR3 DNA is TGTGCCAGTAGTATAGTCGAATCGGGCTATACAGCAGATACGCAGTATTTT. Protein sequence: CASSIVESGYTADTQYF.

This clonotype was picked up many times. The chain joins TRBV28 to TRBJ1-1; 8 bases align to TRBD1. The CDR3 has 14 residues. Losses at the gene ends were 6 bases for V and 11 bases for J; bases not matched to a gene: 14. Germline-derived CDR1 and CDR2 are MDHEN and SYDVKM. The CDR3 nucleotides read TGTGCCAGCAGACCTCAGGACAGGGTGAGGGGGGCTTTCTTT. It encodes CASRPQDRVRGAFF. The full variable domain, completed using reference TRBV28 and TRBJ1-1, is DVKVTQSSRYLVKRTGEKVFLECVQDMDHENMFWYRQDPGLGLRLIYFSYDVKMKEKGDIPEGYSVSREKKERFSLILESASTNQTSMYLCASRPQDRVRGAFFGQGTRLTVV.

At least ten counts were recorded for this clonotype. The chain combines TRBV12-3 or TRBV12-4 with TRBJ2-3; TRBD2 matches 9 bases. Germline trimming cut 7 bases from V and 1 base from J; bases unmatched to any gene: 0. CDR3 length: 13 residues. DNA for the CDR3: TGTGCCAGCAAGCGGGGGGGCACAGATACGCAGTATTTT. This codes for CASKRGGTDTQYF.

This clonotype has only a few counts. The rearrangement links TRBV10-1 to TRBJ2-5; D unclear. V was clipped by 4 bases and J by 1 base, with 10 bases between them. The germline gives CDR1 WNHNN, CDR2 SYGVQD (reference sequence). CDR3 length: 14 amino acids. The CDR3: CASSGEIGQETQYF. The CDR3 DNA is TGCGCCAGCAGTGGAGAGATAGGCCAAGAGACCCAGTACTTC.

This clonotype was seen a few times. V usage is TRBV18 and J usage is TRBJ2-6, with unresolved D. Trimming stripped 3 bases from V and 1 base from J, with 10 bases between. This CDR3 has 16 residues. Germline V gives CDR1 KGHSH, CDR2 LQKENI. This chain's CDR3 is CASSPGTFSGANVLTF. The CDR3 nucleotides read TGTGCCAGCTCACCGGGAACTTTTTCTGGGGCCAACGTCCTGACTTTC.

The sample holds many counts of this clonotype. This CDR3 reads CAITPGLAGGLGDTQYF. As DNA, the CDR3 is TGTGCCATCACCCCGGGACTAGCGGGGGGCCTGGGGGATACGCAGTATTTT. The genes are TRBV10-3 and TRBJ2-3; TRBD2 matches at 15 bases. In germline, CDR1 is ENHRY, CDR2 SYGVKD. Trimming cost V 7 bases and J 6 bases; bases outside gene matches: 11. The CDR3 runs to 17 residues.

This clonotype was observed at least ten times. The chain employs TRBV6-5 and TRBJ2-7, with a possible D match to TRBD1 (6 bases). This CDR3 contains 12 residues. V shed 5 bases and J shed 11 bases, with 16 bases lying between them. Germline V gives CDR1 MNHEY, CDR2 SVGAGI. CDR3 loop: CASSEQQGSEYF. CDR3 nucleotides: TGTGCCAGCAGTGAGCAACAGGGTTCGGAGTACTTC.

This clonotype was observed at least ten times. The chain combines TRBV20-1 with TRBJ1-1; no clear D. The CDR3 has 13 residues. V lost 5 bases and J lost 6, with 16 bases in between. Per germline, CDR1 DFQATT and CDR2 SNEGSKA (reference sequence). The chain's CDR3 is CSAAQRISPEAFF. The CDR3 bases are TGCAGTGCTGCACAGCGAATCTCCCCTGAAGCTTTCTTT.

This clonotype was counted at least ten times. This chain connects TRBV19 to TRBJ2-6; tentatively, D is TRBD1 (5 bases). This CDR3 has 16 residues. V was shortened by 5 bases and J by 0 bases, with 11 bases between the two germline ends. Germline CDR1 LNHDA, CDR2 SQIVND (reference sequence). The CDR3 region is CASSSPGFSGANVLTF. The CDR3 nucleotides read TGTGCCAGTAGTTCCCCAGGGTTCTCTGGGGCCAACGTCCTGACTTTC.

This clonotype was seen a handful of times. The chain has TRBV11-3 and TRBJ1-1, with no clear D. The CDR3 is 13 amino acids. The V gene lost 4 bases and the J gene lost 2 bases, with 8 bases spanning the gap. The germline V gene has CDR1 SGHNT and CDR2 YENEEA. CDR3 protein: CASSYTINTEAFF. DNA for the CDR3: TGTGCCAGCAGCTATACAATTAACACTGAAGCTTTCTTT.

There are a few counts of this clonotype. The CDR3 region is CASSPPTAALSYEQYF. The CDR3 nucleotides read TGTGCCAGCAGTCCGCCGACAGCGGCCCTCTCCTACGAGCAGTACTTC. The chain joins TRBV28 to TRBJ2-7, with D perhaps being TRBD1 or TRBD2 (5 bases each). Germline V gene data show CDR1 as MDHEN and CDR2 as SYDVKM. The CDR3 contains 16 residues. Trimming shortened V by 5 bases and J by 0 bases, and 17 bases separated the two germline ends.